There are many counts of the clone carrying this TCR beta chain. The antigen remains unidentified. Germline-derived CDR1 and CDR2 are DFQATT and SNEGSKA (reference sequence). This CDR3 spans 17 amino acids. V lost 0 bases to trimming and J lost 0 bases, with 17 bases between them. What was amplified from RNA transcripts were TCR beta CDR3 regions. TCR CDR3 underwent first-round RT-PCR with the HTBI primer set. Using its own MiXCR run on the multiplex PCR reads, TCRdb lists one record per CDR3 protein. The sample has roughly 520,000 distinct CDR3 sequences, around a quarter seen once. The data belong to a study of T cells in Graves' hyperthyroidism and ophthalmopathy. Broader study findings: Most thyroid-expanded clonotypes above 0.001 were also found in blood.

Material for sequencing was blood. This chain joins TRBV20-1 and TRBJ1-1; D gene uncertain. The sequence derives from a woman aged 25 to 39 with Graves' ophthalmopathy. CDR3: CSARDLRRAIMNTEAFF. The CDR3, as DNA: TGCAGTGCTAGAGATCTCAGGCGTGCTATCATGAACACTGAAGCTTTCTTT.